This T cell receptor beta chain appears in the sequencing data of a study of CD8+ T cells in alopecia areata. cDNA serving as the sequencing template came from extracted, reverse transcribed RNA. This table comes from immunoSEQ multiplex PCR, and its TCRdb copy is limited to in-frame clones, with some not included. Altogether about 110,000 clones are present, approximately 60% being singletons, with the ten largest covering about 20%. Germline loops: CDR1 MDHEN, CDR2 SYDVKM. The CDR3 extends over 13 amino acids. With 6 bases removed from V and 7 bases from J, the gap between germline ends came to 16 bases. This clone was counted a few times.

The receptor comes from a human donor in good health. The gene calls are TRBV28 and TRBJ2-7; D perhaps matches TRBD2 (5 bases). The source material was CD8+ T cells sorted from blood. DNA for the CDR3: TGTGCCAGCAGCCGGGGTATGCCTTGGGAGCAGTACTTC. Translation: CASSRGMPWEQYF.